Detailed here is one T cell receptor (beta chain). It lacks a known antigen. Qualities for individual bases were not recorded, and no much larger clone is one base off. The source of the sample is a study of blood T cell repertoires in COVID-19 (dated by TCRdb to about 2020). For the wider study: Samples covering the acute and convalescent phases of COVID-19 were provided by collaborators in the United States, Italy and Spain. The repertoires were made available in a free public database intended to serve as a resource for research on the immune response to SARS-CoV-2. Samples were obtained from the ongoing ImmuneRACE study (first 160 participants) and from 1,254 subjects provided by 6 global collaborators. The prospective study material was composed of cDNA or gDNA derived from T cells, B-cell-depleted T cells, or PBMCs. The dataset comprised deeply sampled blood TCRbeta repertoires from subjects exposed to, actively infected with, or recovered from COVID-19. HLA class I and class II types, where available, came from metadata supplied by the sample provider rather than from assay-based typing. Nearly every sample came with metadata listing a de-identified subject ID, COVID-19 status, age in years and sex. Results the study describes overall, beyond this receptor: Clinical and demographic metadata were provided uncurated, with the amount varying by source and participant.

Enrolling through a virtual design, the prospective study's participants ranged in age from roughly 18 to 89 years and lived across 24 United States geographic areas. In the prospective study, participants were assigned to cohorts based on the clinical history participants reported in a screening survey and a study questionnaire. Recovered participants in ImmuneRACE Cohort 3 were defined as having two consecutive negative NP/OP PCR tests, clearance from a healthcare professional, or resolution of symptoms. Mobile phlebotomists in the prospective study collected whole blood, serum and a nasopharyngeal or oropharyngeal swab from every participant. Over a roughly two-month period, participants in the prospective study had the option of providing additional blood draws and questionnaires. Blood samples from the prospective study were shipped frozen or at room temperature prior to DNA extraction. TCRbeta CDR3 regions were amplified from genomic DNA by means of the immunoSEQ Assay, a bias-controlled multiplex PCR. The paper's data handling went like this. The number of nucleated cells in each sample was estimated by amplification of reference gene primers within the assay. To quantify the absolute abundance of each unique TCRbeta CDR3 rearrangement, sequence reads were collapsed and filtered. Productive Simpson clonality was computed per sample as the square root of Simpson's diversity index over productive rearrangements. What TCRdb holds here is the immuneACCESS table cut down to in-frame rearrangements. Part of the clones is not present; checked against another copy, under half of the missing clones reflect an unresolved V gene, and the others are unexplained. V and J calls and clone size come straight from that table; D and trimming were deduced from the DNA. Present in this sample are 300,000 to 350,000 clones, 80% to 90% of which were seen just once. Of the sample, about 8.9% falls within the top ten clones.

This TCR was recovered from a woman aged 18-29 years who had recovered from COVID-19. Material: PBMCs or T cells enriched from blood (not recorded which).

Here the CDR3 is given as CAWSVLGQGINSPLHF. The DNA is as follows: TGTGCCTGGAGTGTACTAGGACAGGGGATTAATTCACCCCTCCACTTT. Here the chain combines TRBV30 and TRBJ1-6; 9 nucleotides in the junction match TRBD1. For CDR1 and CDR2, the germline V gene (reference sequence) lists GTSNPN and SVGIG. Its CDR3 holds 16 amino acids, cysteine through phenylalanine. Only the CDR3 portion is preserved as DNA: 48 bases, with reading frame beginning at the first base. V lost 0 bases and J lost 6 bases, and the count of bases not matched to a germline gene is 6. Extended through the reference TRBV30 and TRBJ1-6 proteins, this CDR3 yields the full variable domain: SQTIHQWPATLVQPVGSPLSLECTVEGTSNPNLYWYRQAAGRGLQLLFYSVGIGQISSEVPQNLSASRPQDRQFILSSKKLLLSDSGFYLCAWSVLGQGINSPLHFGNGTRLTVT.